The T cell receptor (beta chain) under discussion was sequenced for a study of CD8 T cells in Susac syndrome. Findings of the study overall: The study conceded that its TCR sequencing and HLA analysis involved relatively few individuals.

Per the germline V gene, CDR1 is SGHRS and CDR2 is YFSETQ. The V and J ends lost 4 bases and 4 bases, in that order; junction bases with no gene match: 12. The CDR3 extends over 18 amino acids. RNA amounts of roughly 0.45 to 1 ug underwent reverse transcription with random hexamers. The TCR beta CDR3 was amplified by immunoSEQ multiplex PCR across 54 Vbeta, 13 Jbeta. TCRdb reprocessed the immunoSEQ multiplex PCR reads with MiXCR, giving one entry per CDR3 protein. The sample shows 67,000 or so distinct CDR3 sequences, just over 90% of them seen only once. Definite or probable Susac syndrome was diagnosed using recently defined diagnostic criteria. As for this clonotype: No antigen is known for it.

Material for sequencing was CD4+ T cells from PBMCs. This chain connects TRBV5-1 to TRBJ2-3; 13 bases agree with TRBD2. The clonotype was recovered from a human donor with Susac syndrome. CDR3 residues: CASSMTSGGPGRADTQYF. The DNA for the CDR3 is TGCGCCAGCAGCATGACTAGCGGGGGGCCCGGCCGGGCAGATACGCAGTATTTT.